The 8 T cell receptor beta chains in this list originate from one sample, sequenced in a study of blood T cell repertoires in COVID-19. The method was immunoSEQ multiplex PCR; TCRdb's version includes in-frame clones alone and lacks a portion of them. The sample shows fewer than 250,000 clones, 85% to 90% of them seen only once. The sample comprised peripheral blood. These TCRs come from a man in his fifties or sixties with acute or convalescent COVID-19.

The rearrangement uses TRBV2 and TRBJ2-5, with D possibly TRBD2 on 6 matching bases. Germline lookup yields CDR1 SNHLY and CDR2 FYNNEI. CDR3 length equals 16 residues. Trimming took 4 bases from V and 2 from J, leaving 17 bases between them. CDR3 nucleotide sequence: TGTGCCAGCAGTGTACGTGGGGGGAGGACTCAAGAGACCCAGTACTTC. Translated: CASSVRGGRTQETQYF.

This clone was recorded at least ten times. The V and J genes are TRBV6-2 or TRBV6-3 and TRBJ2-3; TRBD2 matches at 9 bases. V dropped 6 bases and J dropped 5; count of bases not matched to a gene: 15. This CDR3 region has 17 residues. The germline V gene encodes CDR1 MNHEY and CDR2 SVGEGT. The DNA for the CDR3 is TGTGCCAGCAGCTCGGTACTAGCGGGCCCCGCGGGAGATACGCAGTATTTT. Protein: CASSSVLAGPAGDTQYF.

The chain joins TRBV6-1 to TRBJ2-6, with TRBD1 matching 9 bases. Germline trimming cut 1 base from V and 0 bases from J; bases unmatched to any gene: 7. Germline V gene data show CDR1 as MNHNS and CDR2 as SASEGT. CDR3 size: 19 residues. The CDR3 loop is CASSEGWGTGSSGANVLTF. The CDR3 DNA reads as TGTGCCAGCAGTGAAGGATGGGGGACAGGGAGCTCTGGGGCCAACGTCCTGACTTTC.

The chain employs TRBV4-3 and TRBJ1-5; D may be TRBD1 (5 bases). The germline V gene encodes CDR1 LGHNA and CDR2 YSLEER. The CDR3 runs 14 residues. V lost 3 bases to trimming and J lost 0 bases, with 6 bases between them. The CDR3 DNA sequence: TGCGCCAGCAGCCAGGACACTAGCAATCAGCCCCAGCATTTT. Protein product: CASSQDTSNQPQHF.

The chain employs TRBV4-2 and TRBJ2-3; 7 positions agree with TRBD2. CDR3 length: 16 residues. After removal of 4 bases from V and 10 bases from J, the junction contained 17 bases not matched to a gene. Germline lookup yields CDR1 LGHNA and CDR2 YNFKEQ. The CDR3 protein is CASSPLIGGGPRAQYF. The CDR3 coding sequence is TGTGCCAGCAGCCCGTTGATCGGCGGGGGACCTCGTGCGCAGTATTTT.

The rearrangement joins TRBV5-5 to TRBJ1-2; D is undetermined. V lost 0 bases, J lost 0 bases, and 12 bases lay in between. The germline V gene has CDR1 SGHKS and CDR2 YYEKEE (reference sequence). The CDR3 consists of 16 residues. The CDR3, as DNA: TGTGCCAGCAGCTTGGTGTCAGGTCTTACTAACTATGGCTACACCTTC. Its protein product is CASSLVSGLTNYGYTF.

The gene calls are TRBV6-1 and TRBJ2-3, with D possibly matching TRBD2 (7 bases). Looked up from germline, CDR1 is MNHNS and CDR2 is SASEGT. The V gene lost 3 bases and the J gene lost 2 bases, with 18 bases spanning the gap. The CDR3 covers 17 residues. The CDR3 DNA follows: TGTGCCAGCAGTGATCATCGGGCGGGGGCGATCACAGATACGCAGTATTTT. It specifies CASSDHRAGAITDTQYF.

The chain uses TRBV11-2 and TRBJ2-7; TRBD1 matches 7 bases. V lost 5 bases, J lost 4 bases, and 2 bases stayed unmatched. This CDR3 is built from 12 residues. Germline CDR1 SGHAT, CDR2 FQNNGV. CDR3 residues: CASSPQGYEQYF. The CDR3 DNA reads TGTGCCAGCAGCCCACAGGGGTACGAGCAGTACTTC.